Listed below are T cell receptor beta chains from one sample, sequenced in a study of patients and donors after allogeneic stem cell transplantation. TCRdb redid the calling of the RT-PCR reads with MiXCR, one entry per CDR3 protein. This repertoire shows about 40,000 distinct CDR3 sequences, about 30% found once; its top ten account for 60% to 80%. Sequenced material: blood, either unsorted or a sorted T cell fraction (not recorded which). The receptors come from a human donor who was either an allogeneic HSCT recipient or a stem cell or donor lymphocyte infusion donor (not recorded which). It is not recorded whose cells these are; they may come from a transplant donor. Each CDR3 is given with its conserved first and last residue. Each record gives: J gene, clone size, D gene, V gene, CDR3 protein, CDR3 DNA. D genes are given only for firm matches. Only part of the rows carry a size: once, few, many, or a class if the clone is expanded.

TRBJ2-1 few . TRBV3-1 CASSQADYYNEQFF TGTGCCAGCAGCCAAGCGGACTACTACAATGAGCAGTTCTTC
TRBJ1-2 many . TRBV14 CASSQDLHRRYGYTF TGTGCCAGCAGCCAAGATCTTCACAGAAGATATGGCTACACCTTC
TRBJ2-7 . . TRBV28 CASSLASQGSGEQYF TGTGCCAGCAGTTTAGCCTCCCAGGGGTCGGGGGAGCAGTACTTC
TRBJ2-7 . TRBD2 TRBV6-2/TRBV6-3 CASRTSGRIHEQYF TGTGCCAGCAGAACTAGCGGGAGGATCCACGAGCAGTACTTC
TRBJ2-1 . . TRBV5-1 CASSLIGDSYNEQFF TGCGCCAGCAGCTTGATAGGGGACTCCTACAATGAGCAGTTCTTC
TRBJ2-7 . . TRBV11-3 CASSLDPLDTVSYEQYF TGTGCCAGCAGCTTAGATCCGTTGGACACTGTATCCTACGAGCAGTACTTC
TRBJ1-1 many . TRBV28 CASSLRYTEAFF TGTGCCAGCAGTTTACGCTACACTGAAGCTTTCTTT
TRBJ1-4 . . TRBV5-6 CASSLGSGTLGEKLFF TGTGCCAGCAGCCTGGGTTCGGGGACGCTGGGGGAAAAACTGTTTTTT
TRBJ2-4 few . TRBV4-3 CASSTRGRENIQYF TGCGCCAGCAGCACCCGGGGGCGAGAAAACATTCAGTACTTC
TRBJ2-1 . TRBD2 TRBV7-2 CASTYPVGGGVGGEQFF TGTGCCAGCACCTACCCCGTCGGGGGAGGGGTAGGAGGTGAGCAGTTCTTC
TRBJ2-7 . . TRBV20-1 CSARAQAYEQYF TGCAGTGCTAGAGCCCAGGCCTACGAGCAGTACTTC
TRBJ2-3 . . TRBV7-9 CASSLVLVGKDTQYF TGTGCCAGCAGTCTAGTCCTGGTAGGCAAAGATACGCAGTATTTT
TRBJ2-2 few TRBD2 TRBV18 CASSRNRMRTSGSNTGELFF TGTGCCAGCTCACGGAACAGAATGAGGACTAGCGGGTCGAACACCGGGGAGCTGTTTTTT
TRBJ2-3 . TRBD1 TRBV12-3/TRBV12-4 CASSSTGGILPDTQYF TGTGCCAGCAGCTCGACAGGGGGGATCCTGCCAGATACGCAGTATTTT
TRBJ1-6 . . TRBV9 CASSPEVSDSPLHF TGTGCCAGCAGCCCGGAAGTATCCGATTCACCCCTCCACTTT
TRBJ2-7 . . TRBV5-6 CASGILEQYF TGTGCCAGCGGGATTCTCGAGCAGTACTTC
TRBJ1-1 few . TRBV25-1 CASTGRVRINTEAFF TGTGCCAGCACGGGCCGGGTTCGTATAAACACTGAAGCTTTCTTT
TRBJ1-5 few . TRBV12-3/TRBV12-4 CASSFGQGEGPQHF TGTGCCAGCAGTTTTGGGCAGGGCGAGGGACCCCAGCATTTT
TRBJ2-7 . TRBD1 TRBV5-1 CASSQMGQGFYEQYF TGCGCCAGCAGCCAAATGGGACAGGGCTTTTACGAGCAGTACTTC
TRBJ2-3 few . TRBV28 CASSFRARIGTQYF TGTGCCAGCAGTTTCCGAGCGCGGATTGGTACGCAGTATTTT
TRBJ2-3 few . TRBV29-1 CSVERSGGTDTQYF TGCAGCGTTGAAAGAAGCGGTGGCACAGATACGCAGTATTTT
TRBJ1-5 few . TRBV27 CASSLTEYSNQPQHF TGTGCCAGCAGTTTGACAGAGTATAGCAATCAGCCCCAGCATTTT
TRBJ2-7 . TRBD2 TRBV12-3/TRBV12-4 CASREREAVSYEQYF TGTGCCAGCAGGGAGCGGGAGGCTGTCTCCTACGAGCAGTACTTC
TRBJ1-1 many . TRBV12-3/TRBV12-4 CASSWAPSTEAFF TGTGCCAGCAGTTGGGCCCCCTCTACTGAAGCTTTCTTT
TRBJ2-5 . TRBD2 TRBV6-2/TRBV6-3 CASSLSGIQETQYF TGTGCCAGCAGTCTAAGCGGGATCCAAGAGACCCAGTACTTC
TRBJ1-5 many . TRBV10-3 CAISEGTLLRDQPQHF TGTGCCATCAGTGAAGGGACACTCCTTCGCGATCAGCCCCAGCATTTT
TRBJ2-7 . . TRBV2 CASREGPKTYEQYF TGTGCCAGCAGGGAGGGACCCAAGACCTACGAGCAGTACTTC
TRBJ1-1 . . TRBV12-3/TRBV12-4 CASSFQNTEAFF TGTGCCAGCAGTTTCCAGAACACTGAAGCTTTCTTT
TRBJ1-5 many TRBD1 TRBV18 CASSPQVYNRTGVNQPQHF TGTGCCAGCTCACCACAGGTTTACAACCGGACAGGTGTTAATCAGCCCCAGCATTTT
TRBJ1-2 many . TRBV28 CASSLLSGGRGYTF TGTGCCAGCAGTTTACTCAGCGGGGGACGTGGCTACACCTTC
TRBJ2-1 . . TRBV20-1 CSANLPPLTGIEQFF TGCAGTGCTAACCTCCCCCCGTTAACAGGGATTGAGCAGTTCTTC
TRBJ1-5 many . TRBV7-9 CASSLQYQPQHF TGTGCCAGCAGCTTACAGTATCAGCCCCAGCATTTT
TRBJ1-1 hyperexpanded TRBD1 TRBV27 CASTQGAGVSTEAFF TGTGCCAGCACCCAGGGGGCAGGGGTGAGCACTGAAGCTTTCTTT
TRBJ2-7 . . TRBV7-9 CASSTGLHYLYEQYF TGTGCCAGCAGCACGGGACTTCATTACCTTTACGAGCAGTACTTC
TRBJ1-5 few . TRBV7-2 CASSLAGGHTNQPQHF TGTGCCAGCAGCTTAGCAGGGGGGCATACCAATCAGCCCCAGCATTTT
TRBJ1-2 few . TRBV28 CASSDIPNYGYTF TGTGCCAGCAGTGACATCCCTAACTATGGCTACACCTTC
TRBJ2-7 few . TRBV9 CASSVGGSLYEQYF TGTGCCAGCAGCGTAGGGGGTAGCCTATACGAGCAGTACTTC
TRBJ2-1 . TRBD2 TRBV6-1 CASSEGTSGYNEQFF TGTGCCAGCAGTGAAGGGACTAGCGGTTACAATGAGCAGTTCTTC
TRBJ2-1 . . TRBV24-1 CATSDRFGWLGTEQFF TGTGCCACCAGTGATCGCTTTGGGTGGCTAGGAACCGAGCAGTTCTTC
TRBJ2-5 . . TRBV19 CASSRYSQETQYF TGTGCCAGTAGTCGGTACAGCCAAGAGACCCAGTACTTC
TRBJ1-2 . . TRBV16 CASSQRYGDNYGYTF TGTGCCAGCAGCCAACGATACGGGGATAACTATGGCTACACCTTC
TRBJ2-3 . TRBD2 TRBV28 CASTLGASGSTDTQYF TGTGCCAGCACCTTAGGCGCTAGCGGGAGCACAGATACGCAGTATTTT
TRBJ2-3 . . TRBV5-1 CASSFLTPDTQYF TGCGCCAGCAGCTTCCTAACTCCAGATACGCAGTATTTT
TRBJ2-1 once . TRBV6-4 CAGTARDPLHNEQFF TGTGCCGGTACTGCACGGGACCCGCTCCACAATGAGCAGTTCTTC
TRBJ2-4 . . TRBV29-1 CSAQGRATSKNIQYF TGCAGCGCCCAAGGGCGGGCTACCTCCAAAAACATTCAGTACTTC
TRBJ2-1 . . TRBV10-1 CASSESGGSYNEQFF TGCGCCAGCAGTGAGTCCGGGGGCTCCTACAATGAGCAGTTCTTC
TRBJ2-5 . TRBD2 TRBV5-1 CASGLAPQETQYF TGCGCCAGCGGACTAGCGCCCCAAGAGACCCAGTACTTC
TRBJ2-7 . TRBD2 TRBV27 CASKVTGLAGERSYEQYF TGTGCCAGCAAGGTAACTGGGCTAGCGGGAGAGAGGTCCTACGAGCAGTACTTC
TRBJ1-4 . . TRBV9 CASSVGLEGPRWEKLFF TGTGCCAGCAGCGTAGGCCTGGAGGGACCCCGCTGGGAAAAACTGTTTTTT
TRBJ2-3 . TRBD2 TRBV9 CASSPVGGKSDTQYF TGTGCCAGCAGCCCCGTCGGGGGGAAGTCAGATACGCAGTATTTT